The next 26 T cell receptor beta chains were all read from a single sample in a study of blood T cell repertoires in COVID-19. Libraries were prepared by immunoSEQ multiplex PCR; TCRdb keeps only in-frame clonotypes and omits some of them. The sample has some 220,000 clones, approximately 84% seen once. The source material was peripheral blood. These receptor sequences come from a woman aged 55-69 years with acute or convalescent COVID-19.

The chain employs TRBV5-4 and TRBJ2-1; 11 bases map to TRBD2. The CDR3 spans 15 residues. V shed 0 bases and J 6 bases; nucleotides not matched to a gene: 2. Per the germline V gene, CDR1 is SGHNT and CDR2 is YYREEE (reference sequence). CDR3 region: CASSLVAGGLNEQFF. As DNA, the CDR3 is TGTGCCAGCAGCTTGGTAGCGGGGGGGCTCAATGAGCAGTTCTTC. Variable domain in full (rest from reference TRBV5-4 and TRBJ2-1): ETGVTQSPTHLIKTRGQQVTLRCSSQSGHNTVSWYQQALGQGPQFIFQYYREEENGRGNFPPRFSGLQFPNYSSELNVNALELDDSALYLCASSLVAGGLNEQFFGPGTRLTVL.

This clone was observed once. The chain has TRBV9 and TRBJ2-6; weak D call: TRBD2 (5 bases). Germline V gene sequence: CDR1 SGDLS, CDR2 YYNGEE. There are 16 residues in the CDR3. With 3 bases removed from V and 1 base from J, the gap between germline ends came to 11 bases. This CDR3 is CASSGSGVSGANVLTF. CDR3 in DNA: TGTGCCAGCAGCGGGTCCGGGGTTTCTGGGGCCAACGTCCTGACTTTC.

This clone appeared once. The V and J genes are TRBV2 and TRBJ1-2; no definite D call. CDR3 length: 12 residues. CDR1 SNHLY and CDR2 FYNNEI come from the germline V gene. Trimming shortened V by 1 base and J by 7 bases, and 7 bases separated the two germline ends. Here the CDR3 reads CASSEGGSGYTF. For the CDR3, the DNA is TGTGCCAGCAGTGAAGGTGGTAGTGGCTACACCTTC.

CDR3: CASSPGTGTSEFF. Here the CDR3 DNA reads TGTGCCAGCAGTCCGGGGACAGGTACGTCGGAGTTCTTC. This chain links TRBV28 with TRBJ2-1, with 8 bases matching TRBD1. Per the germline V gene, CDR1 is MDHEN and CDR2 is SYDVKM. The V segment lost 5 bases and the J segment 14 bases; nucleotides outside the gene matches: 11. This CDR3 spans 13 amino acids. The entire variable domain, with the rest obtained from reference TRBV28 and TRBJ2-1, is as follows: DVKVTQSSRYLVKRTGEKVFLECVQDMDHENMFWYRQDPGLGLRLIYFSYDVKMKEKGDIPEGYSVSREKKERFSLILESASTNQTSMYLCASSPGTGTSEFFGPGTRLTVL.

The chain has TRBV6-4 and TRBJ2-6; D uncertain. The CDR3 covers 14 residues. Germline V gene lookup returns CDR1 MRHNA and CDR2 SNTAGT. V was clipped by 2 bases and J by 2 bases, with 4 bases between them. The CDR3 coding sequence is TGTGCCAGCAGTGACCAGGCTGGGGCCAACGTCCTGACTTTC. Protein: CASSDQAGANVLTF.

This CDR3 is CASSLGAGLSGAETQYF. For the CDR3, the DNA is TGTGCCAGCAGCTTAGGAGCAGGGCTATCAGGGGCGGAGACCCAGTACTTC. This chain joins TRBV7-6 and TRBJ2-5, with D possibly matching TRBD1 (6 bases). This CDR3 spans 17 amino acids. With 1 base removed from V and 5 bases from J, the gap between germline ends came to 20 bases. Looked up from germline, CDR1 is SGHVS and CDR2 is FNYEAQ.

V gene TRBV11-1 combines with J gene TRBJ2-3; tentatively, D is TRBD2 (5 bases). Germline CDR1 reads SGHAT; CDR2 reads FQDESV (reference sequence). The CDR3 sequence is 13 residues long. Trimming took 5 bases from V and 2 from J, leaving 8 bases between them. The CDR3 is CASSRGNTDTQYF. In nucleotides, the CDR3 is TGTGCCAGCAGCCGGGGTAACACAGATACGCAGTATTTT.

The chain is built from TRBV24-1 and TRBJ2-3, with 7 bases identical to TRBD2. Germline V gene sequence: CDR1 KGHDR, CDR2 SFDVKD. J gave up 0 bases and V 6 bases, and 11 bases lay outside the gene matches. The CDR3 is made up of 17 amino acids. This CDR3 is CATSLGGGATSTDTQYF. CDR3 DNA: TGTGCCACCAGTCTGGGCGGGGGAGCGACTAGCACAGATACGCAGTATTTT.

This clone was seen a few times. This sequence joins TRBV30 and TRBJ2-7; a weak D match, TRBD1 (6 bases). The CDR3 is made up of 14 amino acids. Germline V gene data show CDR1 as GTSNPN and CDR2 as SVGIG (reference sequence). Trimming took off 1 base at V and 6 bases at J, with 16 bases between the two ends. CDR3 nucleotide sequence: TGTGCCTGGAGTGCGGGACACCTTCTACCCGAGCAGTACTTC. It encodes CAWSAGHLLPEQYF.

The CDR3: CASSSAAGAFF. The CDR3 nucleotides are TGTGCCAGCAGCTCCGCGGCGGGAGCTTTCTTT. The J gene is TRBJ1-1, the V gene TRBV11-2; unclear D gene. Germline loops: CDR1 SGHAT, CDR2 FQNNGV. Trimming removed 4 bases at V and 10 bases at J, with 10 bases between. This CDR3 has 11 residues.

V gene TRBV4-2 combines with J gene TRBJ1-6, with TRBD1 matching 7 bases. Unmatched junction bases numbered 5, after V lost 2 bases and J lost 10 bases. The V gene's germline CDR1 is LGHNA and CDR2 YNFKEQ. The CDR3 extends over 14 amino acids. CDR3 sequence (DNA): TGTGCCAGCAGCCAATACCAACAGGGGTCACCCCTCCACTTT. Amino acid sequence: CASSQYQQGSPLHF.

The chain recombines TRBV20-1 with TRBJ1-2; a possible D gene is TRBD1 (5 bases). Looked up from germline, CDR1 is DFQATT and CDR2 is SNEGSKA (reference sequence). V was clipped by 3 bases and J by 5 bases, with 10 bases between them. The CDR3 contains 12 residues. The CDR3 reads CSASWGGYGYTF. The CDR3 DNA is TGCAGTGCTAGTTGGGGGGGGTATGGCTACACCTTC.

This chain connects TRBV19 to TRBJ2-7; no reliable D call. Germline CDR1 is LNHDA and CDR2 is SQIVND (reference sequence). Deletions cut 3 bases from V and 1 base from J, with 7 bases between. The CDR3 is made up of 13 amino acids. The CDR3 DNA reads TGTGCCAGTAGTATTAAGGAGTCCTACGAGCAGTACTTC. Its translation: CASSIKESYEQYF.

The CDR3 region is CASSERGRDEKLFF. The CDR3 nucleotides read TGTGCCAGCAGTGAACGCGGCAGGGATGAAAAACTGTTTTTT. V is TRBV2 and J is TRBJ1-4; possible D gene TRBD1, 5 bases. The V end lost 2 bases, the J end lost 6 bases, and 10 bases lay between the germline ends. This CDR3 is 14 amino acids long. Germline V gives CDR1 SNHLY, CDR2 FYNNEI.

The chain carries TRBV6-5 and TRBJ1-2; a weak D match, TRBD1 (5 bases). V was shortened by 9 bases and J by 7 bases, with 18 bases between the two germline ends. Per germline, CDR1 MNHEY and CDR2 SVGAGI. This CDR3 has 13 amino acids. In DNA, the CDR3 is TGTGCCAGTAGGGGCTCCGCCATCTTTGGCTACACCTTC. Translation gives CASRGSAIFGYTF.

This CDR3 is CASSLGGRGNNSPLHF. The CDR3 region has the DNA TGCGCCAGCAGCTTGGGTGGCAGGGGAAATAATTCACCCCTCCACTTT. The chain is built from TRBV5-1 and TRBJ1-6; weak D call: TRBD1 (6 bases). Germline-derived CDR1 and CDR2 are SGHRS and YFSETQ. The CDR3 is made up of 16 amino acids. With 0 bases removed from V and 5 bases from J, the gap between germline ends came to 12 bases.

This chain uses TRBV6-5 with TRBJ1-2; possible D gene TRBD1, 5 bases. The CDR3 runs to 15 residues. V dropped 6 bases and J dropped 8 bases, with 22 bases sitting between them. The germline gives CDR1 MNHEY, CDR2 SVGAGI. The CDR3: CASRTPDSSGGGYTF. The CDR3 nucleotides are TGTGCCAGCAGGACCCCAGACAGCTCTGGGGGGGGCTACACCTTC.

The chain links TRBV7-9 to TRBJ2-5, with 8 bases fitting TRBD1. The CDR3 is made up of 14 amino acids. Germline V gives CDR1 SEHNR, CDR2 FQNEAQ (reference sequence). V shed 5 bases and J 3 bases; nucleotides not matched to a gene: 5. Here the CDR3 reads CASSLDRGEETQYF. The CDR3, as DNA: TGTGCCAGCAGCCTAGACAGGGGAGAAGAGACCCAGTACTTC.

The rearrangement uses TRBV30 and TRBJ2-7; tentative D call: TRBD2 (5 bases). The CDR3 sequence is 13 residues long. Trimming stripped 0 bases from V and 4 bases from J, with 10 bases between. The germline gives CDR1 GTSNPN, CDR2 SVGIG (reference sequence). The CDR3 loop is CAWSVISGYEQYF. CDR3 nucleotide sequence: TGTGCCTGGAGTGTCATAAGCGGTTACGAGCAGTACTTC.

The CDR3 DNA sequence: TGTGCCAGCAGCTTCGTCCGAGCGAACATTCAGTACTTC. Its protein is CASSFVRANIQYF. The gene calls are TRBV5-6 and TRBJ2-4; D gene uncertain. Trimming shortened V by 2 bases and J by 7 bases, and 10 bases separated the two germline ends. The CDR3 consists of 13 residues. CDR1 and CDR2 (germline): SGHDT, YYEEEE. Full variable domain (rest looked up from reference TRBV5-6 and TRBJ2-4): DAGVTQSPTHLIKTRGQQVTLRCSPKSGHDTVSWYQQALGQGPQFIFQYYEEEERQRGNFPDRFSGHQFPNYSSELNVNALLLGDSALYLCASSFVRANIQYFGAGTRLSVL.

This chain links TRBV5-1 with TRBJ1-2, with D perhaps TRBD1 (5 bases). CDR3 size: 15 residues. V lost 0 bases to trimming and J lost 8 bases, with 17 bases between them. Germline assignment: CDR1 SGHRS and CDR2 YFSETQ. CDR3 amino acids: CASSLASQGFGGYTF. For the CDR3, the DNA is TGCGCCAGCAGCTTGGCGAGTCAGGGCTTCGGGGGCTACACCTTC.

V and J are TRBV9 and TRBJ2-3; TRBD2 is a possible D gene (6 bases). From germline, CDR1 is SGDLS and CDR2 YYNGEE. This CDR3 has 15 amino acids. Trimming took 2 bases from V and 0 from J, leaving 10 bases between them. In DNA, the CDR3 is TGTGCCAGCAGCGTCGGCGGGATTAGCACAGATACGCAGTATTTT. As protein: CASSVGGISTDTQYF.

The V call is TRBV5-4, the J call TRBJ2-3; D may be TRBD1 (5 bases). V was pared by 8 bases and J by 1 base, with 8 bases between. Germline values: CDR1 SGHNT, CDR2 YYREEE (reference sequence). The CDR3 has 12 amino acids. The CDR3 protein is CASQGGTDTQYF. DNA for the CDR3: TGTGCCAGTCAAGGGGGCACAGATACGCAGTATTTT.

In DNA, the CDR3 is TGTGCCAGCAGCGCCCGGGACAGAAACTATGGCTACACCTTC. This encodes CASSARDRNYGYTF. The chain recombines TRBV2 with TRBJ1-2; TRBD1 agrees at 7 bases. V lost 6 bases to trimming and J lost 2 bases; unmatched junction nucleotides: 6. This CDR3 is 14 amino acids long. Per germline, CDR1 SNHLY and CDR2 FYNNEI.

The chain employs TRBV5-4 and TRBJ2-3; 9 bases align to TRBD2. The ends lost 4 bases at V and 1 base at J; junction bases unmatched: 7. Per germline, CDR1 SGHNT and CDR2 YYREEE (reference sequence). The CDR3 loop spans 16 amino acids. CDR3 in DNA: TGTGCCAGCAGCACAGGAGCGGGGGGCGGCACAGATACGCAGTATTTT. Its protein is CASSTGAGGGTDTQYF.

V gene TRBV6-5 combines with J gene TRBJ1-1; D is perhaps TRBD1 (5 bases). CDR1 MNHEY and CDR2 SVGAGI come from the germline V gene. This CDR3 contains 13 residues. Deletions cut 6 bases from V and 3 bases from J, with 11 bases between. The CDR3: CASSPDTYTEAFF. CDR3 sequence (DNA): TGTGCCAGCAGCCCGGACACCTACACTGAAGCTTTCTTT.